This TCR beta chain originates from a study of T-cell memory formation after mild COVID-19. TCRdb itself ran the 5' RACE reads through MiXCR, one entry per CDR3 protein. The table records about 140,000 distinct CDR3 sequences, roughly 15% of them present only once. The length of the CDR3 is 18 residues. The trim removed 4 bases at V and 0 bases at J, leaving 12 bases unmatched. Germline CDR1 and CDR2: SGDLS and YYNGEE. This clonotype has only a few counts. The chain combines TRBV9 with TRBJ2-1, with 8 bases identical to TRBD2. This TCR came from an adult woman who had mild COVID-19 (a few samples of this study predate the infection). Cell type and time point are not known. Source material: PBMCs or a T cell subset sorted from them (not recorded which). The CDR3 region is CASSSNPSGGGSYNEQFF. Here the CDR3 DNA reads TGTGCCAGCAGCTCCAATCCGTCGGGAGGGGGCTCCTACAATGAGCAGTTCTTC. Using reference TRBV9 and TRBJ2-1 for the parts outside the CDR3, the full variable domain is DSGVTQTPKHLITATGQRVTLRCSPRSGDLSVYWYQQSLDQGLQFLIQYYNGEERAKGNILERFSAQQFPDLHSELNLSSLELGDSALYFCASSSNPSGGGSYNEQFFGPGTRLTVL.